A selection of T cell receptor beta chains follows, all from one sample in a study of blood T cell repertoires in COVID-19. The data were produced by immunoSEQ multiplex PCR, yet TCRdb's version contains in-frame clones alone and is incomplete. The repertoire consists of approximately 170,000 clones, with about 85% occurring once and the leading ten covering around 8%. The sample comprised peripheral blood. Receptors were obtained from a woman of 80 years or more with COVID-19, enrolled during active disease. Each CDR3 is given with its conserved first and last residue. The D gene is left open where the match is weak. Expanded clones get a size class; other rows say once, few or many, or leave the size out.

j_call: TRBJ1-1
v_call: TRBV7-3
d_call: .
cdr3_length: 15
clone_size: .
cdr3_aa: CASSLTENLNTEAFF
cdr3_nt: TGTGCCAGCAGCTTAACGGAGAATCTGAACACTGAAGCTTTCTTT

j_call: TRBJ2-5
v_call: TRBV5-1
d_call: .
cdr3_length: 13
clone_size: .
cdr3_aa: CASSLEGGETQYF
cdr3_nt: TGCGCCAGCAGCTTGGAGGGAGGAGAGACCCAGTACTTC

j_call: TRBJ2-5
v_call: TRBV3-1/TRBV3-2
d_call: .
cdr3_length: 15
clone_size: .
cdr3_aa: CASSLGGPSGETQYF
cdr3_nt: TGTGCCAGCAGCCTCGGTGGCCCCTCGGGGGAGACCCAGTACTTC

j_call: TRBJ1-6
v_call: TRBV27
d_call: TRBD1
cdr3_length: 14
clone_size: once
cdr3_aa: CASSSNRGRSPLHF
cdr3_nt: TGTGCCAGCAGTTCGAACAGGGGCCGTTCACCCCTCCACTTT

j_call: TRBJ1-5
v_call: TRBV7-9
d_call: .
cdr3_length: 14
clone_size: .
cdr3_aa: CASTLEGLGQPQHF
cdr3_nt: TGTGCCAGCACCTTAGAGGGGTTAGGGCAGCCCCAGCATTTT

j_call: TRBJ1-5
v_call: TRBV2
d_call: .
cdr3_length: 14
clone_size: once
cdr3_aa: CASGGSDSGGPQHF
cdr3_nt: TGTGCCAGCGGAGGTTCCGACTCAGGCGGGCCCCAGCATTTT

j_call: TRBJ1-2
v_call: TRBV28
d_call: .
cdr3_length: 13
clone_size: few
cdr3_aa: CASSLRGSLGYTF
cdr3_nt: TGTGCCAGCAGTTTACGGGGTTCTCTTGGCTACACCTTC

j_call: TRBJ2-3
v_call: TRBV11-2
d_call: TRBD2
cdr3_length: 18
clone_size: .
cdr3_aa: CASSQGLAGGFGTDTQYF
cdr3_nt: TGTGCCAGCAGCCAAGGACTAGCGGGAGGTTTTGGGACAGATACGCAGTATTTT

j_call: TRBJ2-3
v_call: TRBV29-1
d_call: TRBD1
cdr3_length: 16
clone_size: .
cdr3_aa: CSVAGQGSVWTDTQYF
cdr3_nt: TGCAGCGTTGCAGGACAGGGTTCTGTTTGGACAGATACGCAGTATTTT

j_call: TRBJ1-2
v_call: TRBV7-9
d_call: .
cdr3_length: 12
clone_size: .
cdr3_aa: CASSTSNYGYTF
cdr3_nt: TGTGCCAGCAGCACAAGTAACTATGGCTACACCTTC

j_call: TRBJ1-4
v_call: TRBV5-1
d_call: .
cdr3_length: 16
clone_size: .
cdr3_aa: CASSPSWDTLGEKLFF
cdr3_nt: TGCGCCAGCAGCCCCTCCTGGGACACCCTGGGGGAAAAACTGTTTTTT

j_call: TRBJ1-3
v_call: TRBV6-5
d_call: .
cdr3_length: 13
clone_size: .
cdr3_aa: CASSRTRGNTIYF
cdr3_nt: TGTGCCAGCAGTCGCACGCGGGGAAACACCATATATTTT

j_call: TRBJ1-5
v_call: TRBV6-5
d_call: TRBD1
cdr3_length: 15
clone_size: .
cdr3_aa: CASAATGGVNQPQHF
cdr3_nt: TGTGCCAGCGCTGCAACAGGGGGCGTTAATCAGCCCCAGCATTTT

j_call: TRBJ1-5
v_call: TRBV5-1
d_call: .
cdr3_length: 15
clone_size: .
cdr3_aa: CASSLTTGSNQPQHF
cdr3_nt: TGCGCCAGCAGCTTGACTACAGGTAGCAATCAGCCCCAGCATTTT

j_call: TRBJ2-7
v_call: TRBV19
d_call: TRBD2
cdr3_length: 14
clone_size: .
cdr3_aa: CASSPGLAYEEQYF
cdr3_nt: TGTGCCAGTAGCCCGGGACTAGCCTACGAAGAGCAGTACTTC

j_call: TRBJ1-2
v_call: TRBV11-3
d_call: .
cdr3_length: 14
clone_size: once
cdr3_aa: CASSLDSRGYGYTF
cdr3_nt: TGTGCCAGCAGCTTAGATTCCCGGGGCTATGGCTACACCTTC

j_call: TRBJ2-4
v_call: TRBV9
d_call: TRBD1
cdr3_length: 14
clone_size: .
cdr3_aa: CASSPGTGGNIQYF
cdr3_nt: TGTGCCAGCAGCCCCGGGACAGGGGGAAACATTCAGTACTTC

j_call: TRBJ2-1
v_call: TRBV5-1
d_call: .
cdr3_length: 15
clone_size: .
cdr3_aa: CASSLGGTNYNEQFF
cdr3_nt: TGCGCCAGCAGCTTGGGCGGAACCAACTACAATGAGCAGTTCTTC

j_call: TRBJ2-7
v_call: TRBV2
d_call: .
cdr3_length: 15
clone_size: .
cdr3_aa: CASSGAGRGYYEQYF
cdr3_nt: TGTGCCAGCAGTGGAGCGGGCAGGGGATATTACGAGCAGTACTTC

j_call: TRBJ1-5
v_call: TRBV2
d_call: .
cdr3_length: 12
clone_size: .
cdr3_aa: CASRGGRQPQHF
cdr3_nt: TGTGCCAGCCGAGGGGGTCGACAGCCCCAGCATTTT

j_call: TRBJ1-4
v_call: TRBV9
d_call: .
cdr3_length: 14
clone_size: .
cdr3_aa: CASSVEGLNEKLFF
cdr3_nt: TGTGCCAGCAGCGTAGAGGGACTAAATGAAAAACTGTTTTTT

j_call: TRBJ2-2
v_call: TRBV27
d_call: TRBD2
cdr3_length: 14
clone_size: once
cdr3_aa: CASSLGTSGGELFF
cdr3_nt: TGTGCCAGCAGTTTAGGGACTAGCGGTGGGGAGCTGTTTTTT

j_call: TRBJ1-1
v_call: TRBV7-9
d_call: .
cdr3_length: 12
clone_size: .
cdr3_aa: CASSPRNTEAFF
cdr3_nt: TGTGCCAGCAGCCCCCGGAACACTGAAGCTTTCTTT

j_call: TRBJ2-5
v_call: TRBV10-3
d_call: .
cdr3_length: 14
clone_size: .
cdr3_aa: CAISGPGAEETQYF
cdr3_nt: TGTGCCATCAGTGGCCCAGGGGCCGAAGAGACCCAGTACTTC

j_call: TRBJ1-3
v_call: TRBV7-3
d_call: .
cdr3_length: 16
clone_size: .
cdr3_aa: CASSPNSPGSGNTIYF
cdr3_nt: TGTGCCAGCAGCCCCAATTCACCAGGCTCTGGAAACACCATATATTTT

j_call: TRBJ1-1
v_call: TRBV2
d_call: .
cdr3_length: 14
clone_size: .
cdr3_aa: CASSGQTRGTEAFF
cdr3_nt: TGTGCCAGCAGTGGTCAAACAAGGGGCACTGAAGCTTTCTTT

j_call: TRBJ1-6
v_call: TRBV19
d_call: .
cdr3_length: 14
clone_size: .
cdr3_aa: CASSPRGENSPLHF
cdr3_nt: TGTGCCAGTAGTCCCCGGGGTGAAAATTCACCCCTCCACTTT

j_call: TRBJ2-7
v_call: TRBV4-2
d_call: TRBD2
cdr3_length: 16
clone_size: .
cdr3_aa: CASSQASGTSGYEQYF
cdr3_nt: TGTGCCAGCAGCCAAGCATCCGGGACTAGCGGCTACGAGCAGTACTTC

j_call: TRBJ1-2
v_call: TRBV9
d_call: TRBD1
cdr3_length: 15
clone_size: .
cdr3_aa: CASSATGQSDYGYTF
cdr3_nt: TGTGCCAGCAGCGCGACAGGGCAATCTGACTATGGCTACACCTTC

j_call: TRBJ2-7
v_call: TRBV3-1/TRBV3-2
d_call: TRBD2
cdr3_length: 16
clone_size: .
cdr3_aa: CASSQDLLTSGYEQYF
cdr3_nt: TGTGCCAGCAGCCAAGATCTCTTGACTAGCGGCTACGAGCAGTACTTC

j_call: TRBJ2-7
v_call: TRBV7-9
d_call: .
cdr3_length: 12
clone_size: few
cdr3_aa: CATGRVSYEQYF
cdr3_nt: TGTGCCACCGGTCGGGTATCCTACGAGCAGTACTTC

j_call: TRBJ1-1
v_call: TRBV24-1
d_call: TRBD1
cdr3_length: 14
clone_size: .
cdr3_aa: CATSSGTGNTEAFF
cdr3_nt: TGTGCCACCAGTTCCGGGACAGGGAACACTGAAGCTTTCTTT

j_call: TRBJ1-2
v_call: TRBV11-2
d_call: TRBD1
cdr3_length: 13
clone_size: once
cdr3_aa: CASSLDRDYGYTF
cdr3_nt: TGTGCCAGCAGCCTTGACAGGGACTATGGCTACACCTTC

j_call: TRBJ1-5
v_call: TRBV10-3
d_call: .
cdr3_length: 13
clone_size: .
cdr3_aa: CAISGDSNQPQHF
cdr3_nt: TGTGCCATCAGTGGAGATAGCAATCAGCCCCAGCATTTT

j_call: TRBJ2-5
v_call: TRBV4-2
d_call: .
cdr3_length: 14
clone_size: .
cdr3_aa: CASSQDRAGETQYF
cdr3_nt: TGTGCCAGCAGCCAAGATCGGGCAGGGGAGACCCAGTACTTC

j_call: TRBJ2-7
v_call: TRBV9
d_call: TRBD2
cdr3_length: 16
clone_size: .
cdr3_aa: CASSPSSGSFPYEQYF
cdr3_nt: TGTGCCAGCAGCCCAAGTAGCGGGAGTTTTCCTTACGAGCAGTACTTC

j_call: TRBJ1-5
v_call: TRBV5-1
d_call: TRBD1
cdr3_length: 14
clone_size: once
cdr3_aa: CASSWGQGSQPQHF
cdr3_nt: TGCGCCAGCAGCTGGGGACAGGGGAGTCAGCCCCAGCATTTT

j_call: TRBJ2-1
v_call: TRBV5-1
d_call: TRBD2
cdr3_length: 13
clone_size: .
cdr3_aa: CASNGLAGEEQFF
cdr3_nt: TGCGCCAGCAACGGACTAGCGGGAGAAGAGCAGTTCTTC

j_call: TRBJ2-5
v_call: TRBV29-1
d_call: TRBD2
cdr3_length: 12
clone_size: few
cdr3_aa: CSAEREKETQYF
cdr3_nt: TGCAGCGCCGAGCGGGAGAAAGAGACCCAGTACTTC

j_call: TRBJ1-2
v_call: TRBV12-3/TRBV12-4
d_call: TRBD1
cdr3_length: 13
clone_size: .
cdr3_aa: CASSGQGSYGYTF
cdr3_nt: TGTGCCAGCAGTGGACAGGGAAGCTATGGCTACACCTTC

j_call: TRBJ1-2
v_call: TRBV5-1
d_call: .
cdr3_length: 14
clone_size: .
cdr3_aa: CASSSPDRNYGYTF
cdr3_nt: TGCGCCAGCAGCTCCCCCGACAGAAACTATGGCTACACCTTC

j_call: TRBJ2-7
v_call: TRBV28
d_call: TRBD1
cdr3_length: 14
clone_size: .
cdr3_aa: CASRQQGPTYEQYF
cdr3_nt: TGTGCCAGCAGACAACAGGGGCCCACCTACGAGCAGTACTTC

j_call: TRBJ2-2
v_call: TRBV2
d_call: TRBD1
cdr3_length: 14
clone_size: .
cdr3_aa: CASGGQGNTGELFF
cdr3_nt: TGTGCCAGCGGGGGACAGGGTAACACCGGGGAGCTGTTTTTT

j_call: TRBJ1-3
v_call: TRBV19
d_call: TRBD1
cdr3_length: 18
clone_size: .
cdr3_aa: CASSNDWTGPFSGNTIYF
cdr3_nt: TGTGCCAGTAGTAATGACTGGACAGGACCCTTCTCTGGAAACACCATATATTTT

j_call: TRBJ1-1
v_call: TRBV7-9
d_call: .
cdr3_length: 12
clone_size: .
cdr3_aa: CASSPSGTEAFF
cdr3_nt: TGTGCCAGCAGCCCCTCCGGCACTGAAGCTTTCTTT

j_call: TRBJ1-2
v_call: TRBV3-1/TRBV3-2
d_call: .
cdr3_length: 13
clone_size: .
cdr3_aa: CASSQVRGVSYTF
cdr3_nt: TGTGCCAGCAGCCAAGTTAGGGGTGTGAGCTACACCTTC

j_call: TRBJ2-7
v_call: TRBV21-1
d_call: .
cdr3_length: 15
clone_size: .
cdr3_aa: CASTQTSGGSCEQYF
cdr3_nt: TGTGCCAGCACCCAGACTAGCGGGGGGTCGTGTGAGCAGTACTTC

j_call: TRBJ1-6
v_call: TRBV3-1/TRBV3-2
d_call: .
cdr3_length: 17
clone_size: .
cdr3_aa: CASGATTLISYNSPLHF
cdr3_nt: TGTGCCAGCGGTGCGACAACCTTGATCTCCTATAATTCACCCCTCCACTTT

j_call: TRBJ1-5
v_call: TRBV19
d_call: .
cdr3_length: 15
clone_size: .
cdr3_aa: CASSIGGLGNQPQHF
cdr3_nt: TGTGCCAGTAGTATAGGGGGCTTAGGCAATCAGCCCCAGCATTTT